This entry describes one T cell receptor (beta chain). Antigen specificity is unknown. V lost 4 bases and J 0 bases, leaving 12 bases between the germline ends. Germline V gene lookup returns CDR1 MGHDK and CDR2 SYGVNS. The length of the CDR3 is 16 residues. PCR used 60 Vbeta primers and 13 Jbeta primers. Profiled with immunoSEQ multiplex PCR; TCRdb holds only in-frame clones, not every one. Among about 160,000 clones listed, around 77% were seen once. The data stem from a study of cytomegalovirus exposure and HLA in healthy donors. Overall study findings and caveats: In presence/absence analyses, roughly uniform sequencing depth across donors was assumed. Equally common other TCR beta chains were less clonally expanded than HLA-associated ones, a later analysis found. Later analysis associated a missense DCLRE1C variant with TCR beta V- and J-gene trimming. CMV serostatus was the only recorded immune exposure for donors.

The sequence derives from a man aged 25 to 45 in good health and CMV-seropositive. Specimen: PBMCs. The chain combines TRBV25-1 with TRBJ1-4; tentatively, D is TRBD1 (5 bases). This CDR3 reads CASSVLGHATNEKLFF. The CDR3 DNA reads TGTGCCAGCAGTGTCCTAGGACACGCAACTAATGAAAAACTGTTTTTT.